The rows below give T cell receptor beta chains drawn from one sample of a study of graft-versus-host responses after intestinal transplantation. Some clones are missing from TCRdb's copy, which holds only in-frame ones; the method was immunoSEQ multiplex PCR. The table has about 120,000 clones, 90% seen once; the top ten hold roughly 0.2%. Antigens of these TCRs are unknown. The sample consisted of unstimulated CD4+ T cells sorted from spleen or lymph node cells, taken before intestinal transplant. These receptors came from a human donor who received an intestinal transplant. The CDR3 runs from the conserved cysteine through the conserved F or W. The D gene is left open where the match is weak. Where a row states a size, it is once, few, many or the class of an expanded clone; other rows omit it.

len,d_gene,abundance,v_gene,j_gene,CDR3aa,CDR3nt
16,TRBD1,few,TRBV6-6,TRBJ1-4,CASSYSRDRVAEKLFF,TGTGCCAGCAGTTACTCAAGGGACAGGGTGGCTGAAAAACTGTTTTTT
13,.,.,TRBV6-1,TRBJ2-7,CASFSASSYEQYF,TGTGCCAGCTTTAGCGCAAGCTCCTACGAGCAGTACTTC
12,.,.,TRBV5-1,TRBJ2-4,CASSLDRNIQYF,TGCGCCAGCAGCTTGGACAGGAACATTCAGTACTTC
17,TRBD1,.,TRBV7-9,TRBJ2-7,CASSLAGGTGPTYEQYF,TGTGCCAGCAGCTTAGCGGGGGGGACAGGGCCCACCTACGAGCAGTACTTC
13,.,.,TRBV14,TRBJ2-2,CASRTGNTGELFF,TGTGCCAGTCGGACTGGGAACACCGGGGAGCTGTTTTTT
15,TRBD2,.,TRBV30,TRBJ2-3,CAWSLRGGRTDTQYF,TGTGCCTGGAGTTTACGGGGGGGCCGCACAGATACGCAGTATTTT
15,.,few,TRBV10-2,TRBJ1-3,CASMAGGSSGNTIYF,TGCGCCAGCATGGCAGGCGGGAGCTCTGGAAACACCATATATTTT
14,.,few,TRBV6-5,TRBJ1-5,CASSDTGLGTAQHF,TGTGCCAGCAGTGACACAGGGTTGGGGACGGCCCAGCATTTT
14,TRBD2,.,TRBV19,TRBJ2-7,CASRQAGGHGEQYF,TGTGCCAGTAGGCAAGCGGGAGGTCATGGCGAGCAGTACTTC
13,TRBD1,.,TRBV6-6,TRBJ1-1,CASSGQGNTEAFF,TGTGCCAGCTCGGGACAGGGGAACACTGAAGCTTTCTTT
13,.,.,TRBV6-1,TRBJ1-5,CASRSGSNQPQHF,TGTGCCAGCAGGAGCGGCTCCAATCAGCCCCAGCATTTT
16,TRBD2,few,TRBV25-1,TRBJ2-7,CASSEWAGTSGIEQYF,TGTGCCAGCAGTGAATGGGCCGGGACTAGCGGGATTGAGCAGTACTTC
16,.,.,TRBV5-1,TRBJ1-4,CASTRGNTATNEKLFF,TGCGCCAGCACCAGGGGAAATACTGCAACTAATGAAAAACTGTTTTTT
13,TRBD1,.,TRBV18,TRBJ1-2,CASSPDRVGGYTF,TGTGCCAGCTCACCGGACAGGGTCGGCGGCTACACCTTC
16,.,.,TRBV5-4,TRBJ1-1,CASSLGQTAVNTEAFF,TGTGCCAGCAGCTTGGGGCAGACCGCGGTGAACACTGAAGCTTTCTTT
15,TRBD1,.,TRBV18,TRBJ1-4,CASSPTQGADEKLFF,TGTGCCAGCTCACCTACACAGGGGGCAGATGAAAAACTGTTTTTT
13,.,.,TRBV9,TRBJ2-7,CASSPHGTNEQYF,TGTGCCAGCAGCCCTCATGGGACAAACGAGCAGTACTTC
14,TRBD1,.,TRBV5-1,TRBJ1-1,CASSFQGVNTEAFF,TGCGCCAGCAGCTTTCAGGGGGTGAACACTGAAGCTTTCTTT
13,.,.,TRBV19,TRBJ1-1,CATSPGLNTEAFF,TGTGCCACCTCCCCAGGGCTGAACACTGAAGCTTTCTTT
12,.,.,TRBV15,TRBJ1-6,CATSTVNSPLHF,TGTGCCACCAGCACCGTCAATTCACCCCTCCACTTT
12,TRBD2,few,TRBV2,TRBJ2-7,CASHYGGNEQYF,TGTGCCAGCCACTACGGGGGGAACGAGCAGTACTTC
17,TRBD2,.,TRBV30,TRBJ2-2,CAWSKRGKRGGTGELFF,TGTGCCTGGAGTAAGCGGGGAAAGCGGGGTGGCACCGGGGAGCTGTTTTTT
13,.,.,TRBV7-8,TRBJ2-7,CATRQSFSYEQYF,TGTGCCACCCGACAAAGCTTCTCCTACGAGCAGTACTTC
14,.,.,TRBV18,TRBJ1-6,CASSPPGADSPLHF,TGTGCCAGCTCACCACCTGGGGCTGATTCACCCCTCCACTTT
14,TRBD1,.,TRBV12-5,TRBJ1-1,CASGDRGMNTEAFF,TGTGCTAGTGGAGACAGGGGGATGAACACTGAAGCTTTCTTT
17,TRBD1,.,TRBV5-4,TRBJ2-3,CASSPPQGALSTDTQYF,TGTGCCAGCAGCCCGCCACAGGGGGCCCTTAGCACAGATACGCAGTATTTT
14,.,.,TRBV2,TRBJ2-1,CASSPTGTLNEQFF,TGTGCCAGCAGTCCTACCGGGACTCTCAATGAGCAGTTCTTC
16,TRBD1,few,TRBV10-3,TRBJ1-2,CAISGGSGGTGYGYTF,TGTGCCATCAGTGGCGGAAGTGGCGGGACAGGGTATGGCTACACCTTC
15,.,.,TRBV29-1,TRBJ2-1,CSVEGSRETYNEQFF,TGCAGCGTTGAAGGGAGCAGGGAAACCTACAATGAGCAGTTCTTC
15,TRBD2,.,TRBV6-5,TRBJ2-3,CASTTGLAGTDTQYF,TGTGCCAGCACCACCGGACTAGCGGGCACAGATACGCAGTATTTT
17,TRBD1,.,TRBV7-8,TRBJ1-4,CASSLRTGWEPNEKLFF,TGTGCCAGCAGCTTAAGGACAGGGTGGGAGCCCAATGAAAAACTGTTTTTT
10,.,.,TRBV6-6,TRBJ1-5,CATAGQPQHF,TGTGCCACGGCAGGGCAGCCCCAGCATTTT
16,.,.,TRBV6-6,TRBJ1-2,CASRTYSDGVRDGYTF,TGTGCCAGCAGGACCTATAGCGATGGAGTTCGCGATGGCTACACCTTC
15,TRBD1,once,TRBV5-1,TRBJ1-2,CASSLEAGGDYGYTF,TGCGCCAGCAGCTTGGAAGCAGGGGGCGACTATGGCTACACCTTC
14,.,.,TRBV10-2,TRBJ1-5,CASSESGGGQPQHF,TGCGCCAGCAGTGAGTCGGGGGGTGGGCAGCCCCAGCATTTT
14,.,once,TRBV5-6,TRBJ2-1,CASSFGDMSNEQFF,TGTGCCAGCAGCTTTGGGGACATGTCGAATGAGCAGTTCTTC
14,.,.,TRBV18,TRBJ1-4,CASSWSATNEKLFF,TGTGCCAGCTCTTGGAGTGCAACTAATGAAAAACTGTTTTTT
11,.,.,TRBV23-1,TRBJ1-4,CAIEYGGRLFF,TGCGCCATCGAGTATGGGGGCCGGCTGTTTTTT
15,.,.,TRBV5-1,TRBJ2-6,CASSLVHTGANVLTF,TGCGCCAGCAGCTTGGTGCACACTGGGGCCAACGTCCTGACTTTC
16,.,.,TRBV7-2,TRBJ1-2,CASSSELDRQKYGYTF,TGTGCCAGCAGCTCCGAGCTAGATCGACAGAAATATGGCTACACCTTC
14,.,.,TRBV5-4,TRBJ1-6,CASSLEPGKRPLHF,TGTGCCAGCAGCTTGGAGCCAGGGAAAAGACCCCTCCACTTT
13,TRBD1,few,TRBV4-1,TRBJ1-1,CASRRQGNTEAFF,TGCGCCAGCAGGAGACAGGGGAACACTGAAGCTTTCTTT